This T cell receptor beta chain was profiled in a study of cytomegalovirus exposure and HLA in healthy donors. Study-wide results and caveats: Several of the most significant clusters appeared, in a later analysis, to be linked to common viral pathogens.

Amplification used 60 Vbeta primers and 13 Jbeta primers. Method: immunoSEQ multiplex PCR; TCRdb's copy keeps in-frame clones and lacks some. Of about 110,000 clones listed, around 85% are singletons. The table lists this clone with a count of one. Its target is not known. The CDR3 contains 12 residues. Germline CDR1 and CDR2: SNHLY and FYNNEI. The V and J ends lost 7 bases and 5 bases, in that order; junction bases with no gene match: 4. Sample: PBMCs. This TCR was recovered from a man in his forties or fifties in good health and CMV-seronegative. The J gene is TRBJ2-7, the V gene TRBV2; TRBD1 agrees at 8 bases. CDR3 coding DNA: TGTGCCAGCAAAACAGGGGGAAACGAGCAGTACTTC. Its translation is CASKTGGNEQYF.